The 20 T cell receptor beta chains listed next were all sequenced from one sample in a study of identical twins. TCRdb re-called the 5' RACE reads with MiXCR, one entry per CDR3 protein. The profile shows 1,800,000 or so distinct CDR3 sequences, about 32% of them singletons. Sample: cord blood. The origin of the receptors is a newborn girl in good health.

V gene TRBV6-6 combines with J gene TRBJ2-1; 7 nucleotides line up with TRBD2. After removal of 6 bases from V and 9 bases from J, the junction contained 14 bases not matched to a gene. The CDR3 runs to 15 residues. CDR1 is MNHNY and CDR2 is SVGAGI in the germline V gene (reference sequence). The chain's CDR3 is CASSPRTRPQVEQFF. CDR3 sequence (DNA): TGTGCCAGCAGCCCAAGGACTAGGCCTCAGGTTGAGCAGTTCTTC.

The chain couples TRBV6-2 or TRBV6-3 to TRBJ2-3; no reliable D call. CDR1 is MNHEY and CDR2 is SVGEGT in the germline V gene. The CDR3 spans 16 residues. V was trimmed by 10 bases and J by 0 bases, leaving 20 bases between them. In nucleotides, the CDR3 is TGTGCCACCTTCGGACCACCCTCGACTAGCACAGATACGCAGTATTTT. Translating gives CATFGPPSTSTDTQYF.

V is TRBV20-1 and J is TRBJ1-3; TRBD1 is a possible D gene (5 bases). The CDR3 contains 16 residues. In germline, CDR1 is DFQATT, CDR2 SNEGSKA (reference sequence). Trimming stripped 3 bases from V and 0 bases from J, with 15 bases between. CDR3 sequence (DNA): TGCAGTGCTAGGGGTTCACAGGCCGGCTCTGGAAACACCATATATTTT. Translation: CSARGSQAGSGNTIYF.

The chain employs TRBV12-3 or TRBV12-4 and TRBJ2-2; perhaps TRBD1 as D (5 bases). Trimming left V 4 bases short and J 3 bases short, with 15 bases between. The CDR3 has 16 residues. The CDR3 loop is CASSSVWTSDTGELFF. CDR3 in DNA: TGTGCCAGCAGTTCCGTTTGGACATCCGACACCGGGGAGCTGTTTTTT.

V usage is TRBV12-3 or TRBV12-4 and J usage is TRBJ2-3; 13 positions agree with TRBD2. Unmatched junction bases numbered 6, after V lost 3 bases and J lost 6 bases. This CDR3 has 16 residues. CDR3 DNA sequence: TGTGCCAGCAGTTTTCGGACTAGCGGGAGAGGTGATACGCAGTATTTT. Protein sequence: CASSFRTSGRGDTQYF.

The genes are TRBV24-1 and TRBJ2-1; 8 bases fit TRBD1. The germline CDR1 and CDR2 sequences are KGHDR and SFDVKD. The V gene end was trimmed by 3 bases and the J gene end by 2 bases; junction bases not matched to a gene: 5. This CDR3 spans 16 amino acids. CDR3 protein: CATSDPRQGTYNEQFF. The CDR3 DNA follows: TGTGCCACCAGTGATCCTAGACAGGGGACCTACAATGAGCAGTTCTTC.

V usage is TRBV12-3 or TRBV12-4 and J usage is TRBJ1-3; D unclear. This CDR3 is 12 amino acids long. V was clipped by 3 bases and J by 3 bases, with 3 bases between them. The chain's CDR3 is CASSLFGNTIYF. The CDR3, as DNA: TGTGCCAGCAGTTTGTTTGGAAACACCATATATTTT.

Concerning this clonotype: A clone one base away is much larger, so this may be a read error. The gene calls are TRBV12-3 or TRBV12-4 and TRBJ2-3, with TRBD1 identical over 10 bases. CDR3 length equals 15 residues. J lost 1 base, V lost 7 bases, and 5 bases had no gene match. CDR3 DNA sequence: TGTGCCAGCATCCCCGGGACAGGGGGCACAGATACGCAGTATTTT. This encodes CASIPGTGGTDTQYF.

This clonotype has a handful of counts. The V and J genes are TRBV12-3 or TRBV12-4 and TRBJ1-5, with D possibly TRBD1 on 6 matching bases. V gave up 6 bases and J gave up 7 bases, with 10 bases separating them. There are 12 residues in the CDR3. This chain's CDR3 is CASRADRQPQHF. CDR3 DNA sequence: TGTGCCAGCAGAGCCGACAGGCAGCCCCAGCATTTT.

This clonotype occurred once. The V gene is TRBV6-6, the J gene TRBJ2-1; 10 nucleotides line up with TRBD2. The J call is doubtful: the DNA matches TRBJ2-7 better. CDR3 length equals 14 residues. In germline, CDR1 is MNHNY, CDR2 SVGAGI (reference sequence). For the CDR3, the DNA is TGTGCCAGCAGAGCGGGGGGGCAGTACAATGAGCAGTACTTC. Protein product: CASRAGGQYNEQYF.

The chain links TRBV20-1 to TRBJ1-2; D may be TRBD1 (5 bases). This CDR3 has 12 residues. The V gene lost 7 bases and the J gene lost 0 bases, with 9 bases spanning the gap. Germline lookup yields CDR1 DFQATT and CDR2 SNEGSKA (reference sequence). The CDR3 DNA reads as TGCAGTGGCCAGGGCTCTAACTATGGCTACACCTTC. Encoded protein: CSGQGSNYGYTF.

The J gene is TRBJ2-1, the V gene TRBV4-2, with TRBD2 matching over 10 bases. V gave up 3 bases and J gave up 4 bases; unmatched junction bases: 9. This CDR3 comprises 17 residues. Germline V CDR1 and CDR2: LGHNA, YNFKEQ. CDR3 nucleotide sequence: TGTGCCAGCAGCCAGCCTAGGACTAGCGGACAATACAATGAGCAGTTCTTC. Translation: CASSQPRTSGQYNEQFF.

V gene TRBV27 combines with J gene TRBJ2-1; maybe TRBD2 (6 bases). The CDR3 is 15 residues long. Deletions cut 5 bases from V and 0 bases from J, with 11 bases between. CDR1 is MNHEY, CDR2 SMNVEV, per germline (reference sequence). The CDR3 protein is CASSVAVGSYNEQFF. For the CDR3, the DNA is TGTGCCAGCAGTGTAGCGGTCGGCTCCTACAATGAGCAGTTCTTC.

This chain joins TRBV20-1 and TRBJ2-4, with 13 bases identical to TRBD2. The DNA end is a closer match to TRBJ2-7, so the J assignment may be wrong. Germline V CDR1 and CDR2: DFQATT, SNEGSKA (reference sequence). CDR3 length equals 15 residues. The CDR3 loop reads CSAPRLAGGFYEQYF. The CDR3 nucleotides are TGCAGTGCTCCAAGACTAGCGGGAGGATTCTACGAGCAGTACTTC.

V gene TRBV6-6 combines with J gene TRBJ1-1; 11 bases fit TRBD1. There are 13 residues in the CDR3. CDR1 MNHNY and CDR2 SVGAGI come from the germline V gene (reference sequence). The ends lost 10 bases at V and 8 bases at J; junction bases unmatched: 9. In DNA, the CDR3 is TGTGCCACGGAGGACAGGGGGCAATCAGAAGCTTTCTTT. This encodes CATEDRGQSEAFF.

The V and J genes are TRBV10-3 and TRBJ2-1; TRBD2 aligns across 14 bases. Losses at the gene ends were 3 bases for V and 8 bases for J; bases not matched to a gene: 3. In germline, CDR1 is ENHRY, CDR2 SYGVKD. The CDR3 covers 15 residues. As DNA, the CDR3 is TGTGCCATCAGTGATGGACTAGCGGGAGGCGATGAGCAGTTCTTC. Its protein product is CAISDGLAGGDEQFF.

This clonotype was detected only a few times. The chain uses TRBV28 and TRBJ2-1; 7 bases line up with TRBD2. With V trimmed by 5 bases and J by 7 bases, 17 bases remained unmatched. Per the germline V gene, CDR1 is MDHEN and CDR2 is SYDVKM. The CDR3 loop spans 17 amino acids. CDR3 residues: CASSLMPGLTNVNEQFF. CDR3 nucleotides: TGTGCCAGCAGTCTTATGCCGGGACTAACGAACGTGAATGAGCAGTTCTTC.

Turning to this clonotype: An end of the junction does not agree with germline; a read error may underlie this. V is TRBV20-1 and J is TRBJ2-3; TRBD2 aligns across 8 bases. The germline CDR1 and CDR2 sequences are DFQATT and SNEGSKA (reference sequence). This CDR3 has 14 residues. CDR3 in DNA: TGCAGTGCTCGGTTAGCGGGAAACACAGATACGCATTATTTT. It codes for CSARLAGNTDTHYF.

The rearrangement links TRBV27 to TRBJ2-7; 8 nucleotides align to TRBD1. CDR3 length: 15 amino acids. V shed 4 bases and J 3 bases; nucleotides not matched to a gene: 8. Looked up from germline, CDR1 is MNHEY and CDR2 is SMNVEV (reference sequence). CDR3 coding DNA: TGTGCCAGCAGTTCGTTCCGGACAGGGAACTACGAGCAGTACTTC. It yields the protein CASSSFRTGNYEQYF.

This clonotype came up many times. The DNA of the CDR3 is TGTGCCATTTCGGACGTGGACAATGAGCAGTTCTTC. It specifies CAISDVDNEQFF. V usage is TRBV10-3 and J usage is TRBJ2-1; no reliable D call. The V end lost 9 bases, the J end lost 5 bases, and 11 bases lay between the germline ends. CDR3 length equals 12 residues. Germline V gene sequence: CDR1 ENHRY, CDR2 SYGVKD.